This T cell receptor beta chain was profiled in a study of blood T cell repertoires in COVID-19 (dated by TCRdb to about 2020). With regard to the full study: Samples from collaborators originated in the United States, Italy and Spain and spanned both the acute and convalescent phases of COVID-19. The material from the prospective study consisted of cDNA or gDNA derived from T cells, B-cell-depleted T cells, or PBMCs. Subjects who had been exposed to COVID-19, were actively infected with it, or had recovered from it provided the deeply sampled blood TCRbeta repertoires that made up the dataset. The repertoires were released in a freely available public database intended as a resource for research on the immune response to SARS-CoV-2. Samples came from the ongoing ImmuneRACE study (first 160 participants) plus 1,254 subjects from 6 global collaborators. The sample metadata nearly always contained a de-identified subject ID, COVID-19 status, age in years and sex. Where available, HLA class I and class II types were obtained from metadata supplied by the sample provider rather than from assay-based typing. Broad study findings and their caveats: The amount of clinical and demographic metadata varied by source and participant and was provided uncurated.

Participants in the prospective study were enrolled through a virtual design, were aged about 18 to 90 years, and lived in roughly 24 United States geographic areas. In the prospective study, cohorts were assigned on the basis of participant-reported clinical history obtained from a screening survey and a study questionnaire. A participant counted as exposed if, within 2 weeks of entering the study, that participant had been in contact with someone who had a PCR-confirmed or clinician-diagnosed COVID-19 case. In the prospective study, whole blood, serum and a nasopharyngeal or oropharyngeal swab were collected from each participant by mobile phlebotomists. Prospective study participants could optionally give additional blood draws and questionnaires over an approximately 2-month period. Prospective study blood samples were shipped either frozen or at room temperature before DNA extraction. This clone was found once. Its antigen remains undetermined. Within one base of it there is no much larger clone, and no base qualities were kept.

Per the germline V gene, SGHTA is the CDR1 and FQGNSA is the CDR2. At the junction V is shortened by 1 base and J by 7 bases; bases outside the gene matches: 2. The CDR3, cysteine through phenylalanine, is 13 amino acids long. The only DNA kept is the CDR3, 39 bases in frame from the first base. The immunoSEQ Assay, a bias-controlled multiplex PCR, was used to amplify TCRbeta CDR3 regions from genomic DNA. The authors' pipeline ran thus. Within the assay, amplification of reference gene primers was used to estimate how many nucleated cells each sample contained. To quantify the absolute abundance of each unique TCRbeta CDR3 rearrangement, sequence reads were collapsed and filtered. Productive Simpson clonality was computed per sample as the square root of Simpson's diversity index over productive rearrangements. TCRdb stores this immuneACCESS table with in-frame sequences only. Part of the clones is absent; in the studies checked, under half of the shortfall reflects unresolved V genes, and no reason is known for the rest. The V and J calls and clone size were taken over from that table, and D and trimming were inferred from the DNA. Within this sample are 200,000 to 300,000 clones, with about 90% of them counted one time only. The ten top clones hold around 3% of the sample.

The chain links TRBV7-2 with TRBJ1-1; the central 8 bases match TRBD1. The sequence derives from a woman between 40 and 55 years old who had been exposed to COVID-19. Sequencing used PBMCs or T cells enriched from blood (not recorded which). The DNA reads TGTGCCAGCAGCTTAGTAGGACAGGGTGAAGCTTTCTTT. This sequence encodes CASSLVGQGEAFF.